One TCR beta chain is described in this entry. The method was immunoSEQ multiplex PCR; TCRdb's version includes in-frame clones alone and lacks a portion of them. The data contain 95,000 to 150,000 clones, roughly four fifths of them singletons. The data were taken from a study of radiation and T cells in renal cell carcinoma. Study-level background: Nephrectomy followed 15 Gy stereotactic body radiation by 4 weeks.

Time point defined: baseline pretreatment blood. Treatment described: 15 Gy SBRT to primary tumor, nephrectomy 4 weeks later. This CDR3 has 14 residues. With V trimmed by 8 bases and J by 9 bases, 7 bases remained unmatched. Germline CDR1 MNHNS, CDR2 SASEGT. The sequenced sample was blood, obtained from a patient whose treatment included radiotherapy and nephrectomy. The clonotype was recovered from a woman aged 60 to 75 with renal cell carcinoma. The rearrangement joins TRBV6-1 to TRBJ1-6, with TRBD1 identical over 10 bases. The chain's CDR3 is CASGRTGGGSPLHF. Written as DNA, the CDR3 is TGTGCCAGCGGACGGACAGGGGGAGGTTCACCCCTCCACTTT.